The text below deals with one T cell receptor (beta chain). Its antigen remains unidentified. Several immunoSEQ 96-well plates shared each subset's DNA, each plate a replicate. Each sorted subset replicate got 200 ng genomic DNA, 30,000 or so genomes. Data came from immunoSEQ multiplex PCR; TCRdb stores just in-frame clones and leaves some out. The table lists around 2,000,000 clones, about 95% of them singletons. The data stem from a study of shared clonotypes between healthy human individuals. Positive CCR7 selection of CD45RO-negative cells yielded the naive CD8 cells, and terminally differentiated effector memory CD45RA+ cells were excluded. The CDR3 length is 11 residues. The germline V gene has CDR1 SGHNT and CDR2 YYREEE (reference sequence). The ends were cut back, 5 bases at V and 4 bases at J, with 6 bases in the middle. Study-wide findings and caveats: Donor clonotype sharing was expected to depend on sequencing depth.

Material for sequencing was naive CD8+ T cells sorted from blood. This TCR came from a man aged 18 to 35 in good health. The rearrangement joins TRBV5-4 to TRBJ1-1; D uncertain. CDR3 nucleotides: TGTGCCAGCAGGTGGGGCACTGAAGCTTTCTTT. Protein product: CASRWGTEAFF.